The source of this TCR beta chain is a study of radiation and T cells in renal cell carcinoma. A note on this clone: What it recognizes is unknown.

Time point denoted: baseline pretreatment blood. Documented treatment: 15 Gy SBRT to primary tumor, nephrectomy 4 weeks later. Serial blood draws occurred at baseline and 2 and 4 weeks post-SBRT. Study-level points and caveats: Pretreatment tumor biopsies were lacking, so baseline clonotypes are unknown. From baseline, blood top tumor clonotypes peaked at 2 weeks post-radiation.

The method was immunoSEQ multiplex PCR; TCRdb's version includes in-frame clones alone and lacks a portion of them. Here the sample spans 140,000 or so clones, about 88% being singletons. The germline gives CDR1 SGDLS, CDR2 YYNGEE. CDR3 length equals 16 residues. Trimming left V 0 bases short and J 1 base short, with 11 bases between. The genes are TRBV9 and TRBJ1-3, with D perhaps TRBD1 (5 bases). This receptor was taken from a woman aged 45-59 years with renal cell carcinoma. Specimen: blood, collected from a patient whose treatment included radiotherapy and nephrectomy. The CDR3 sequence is CASSVADTTSGNTIYF. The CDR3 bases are TGTGCCAGCAGCGTAGCGGACACTACTTCTGGAAACACCATATATTTT.